Below, one T cell receptor beta chain is given with its context. Original data processing: By means of reference gene primer amplification, nucleated cell counts were estimated. Profiled with immunoSEQ multiplex PCR; TCRdb holds only in-frame clones, not every one. The DNA gave D and trimming, while V, J and clone size come from that table. The table has approximately 98,000 clones, over 80% seen once. This specimen belongs to a study of blood T cell repertoires in COVID-19. Study-wide background: Samples came from the United States, Italy and Spain, spanning acute and convalescent COVID-19. The cDNA or gDNA used as material had been derived from T cells, B-cell-depleted T cells, or PBMCs.

Germline V CDR1 and CDR2: LNHDA, SQIVND (reference sequence). The V and J ends lost 7 bases and 6 bases, in that order; junction bases with no gene match: 8. CDR3 length equals 15 residues. Sequencing used peripheral blood. The chain combines TRBV19 with TRBJ2-1; 11 nucleotides align to TRBD1. The clonotype originates from a woman between 65 and 79 years old with acute or convalescent COVID-19. The CDR3 spells CASTPIGTGGNEQFF. The CDR3, as DNA: TGTGCCAGTACCCCCATCGGGACAGGGGGCAATGAGCAGTTCTTC.